The entry below describes one T cell receptor (beta chain). There are 15 residues in the CDR3. The germline V gene has CDR1 MNHNS and CDR2 SASEGT. V lost 2 bases to trimming and J lost 4 bases; unmatched junction nucleotides: 4. This sample is part of a study of shared clonotypes between healthy human individuals. In the CD4+ fraction, cells were divided into CD45RA+ naive and CD45RA-negative memory subsets. TCRdb's copy holds only in-frame clones and misses some; the assay was immunoSEQ multiplex PCR. The sample lists 1,100,000 or so clones, around 78% occurring once. The source of this sequence is a man in his late teens or twenties in good health. Some clones in this sample may be carry-over from other donors' samples. The rearrangement joins TRBV6-1 to TRBJ1-3; 8 bases match TRBD1. The specimen sequenced was memory CD4+ T cells from PBMCs. Subset reported: CD45RA-negative fraction. CDR3 residues: CASSEQGALGNTIYF. In nucleotides, the CDR3 is TGTGCCAGCAGTGAACAGGGGGCGCTCGGAAACACCATATATTTT.